A single sample is the source of the 14 T cell receptor beta chains below, sequenced in a study of human T cells and chemical hapten exposure. Time point noted: patch test 1, 2 weeks after DPC sensitization. Treatment of the sample: therapeutic diphenylcyclopropenone sensitization with weekly scalp DPC. One entry per CDR3 protein, called by TCRdb with MiXCR from the RACE reads. The repertoire holds tens of thousands of distinct CDR3 sequences, with 12% as singletons. The sample was whole blood, taken in connection with sensitization to the hapten diphenylcyclopropenone (DPC). These receptors all stem from an older woman with alopecia areata. Some clones in this sample may be carry-over from other donors' samples.

The sample holds a few counts of this clonotype. The CDR3 nucleotides are TGTGCCAGCAGCTTAGGGCGATTCGAGCAGTACTTC. This codes for CASSLGRFEQYF. This chain joins TRBV11-2 and TRBJ2-7, with D uncertain. The CDR3 loop spans 12 amino acids. CDR1 is SGHAT, CDR2 FQNNGV, per germline. The ends were cut back, 1 base at V and 6 bases at J, with 7 bases in the middle.

This clonotype was detected only a few times. This chain links TRBV20-1 with TRBJ2-2; 7 nucleotides line up with TRBD1. CDR3 length equals 15 residues. V was clipped by 5 bases and J by 4 bases; unmatched bases: 10. Germline lookup yields CDR1 DFQATT and CDR2 SNEGSKA (reference sequence). The CDR3 coding sequence is TGCAGTGCTCCTCTTACAGGGGCCGGCACCGGGGAGCTGTTTTTT. It codes for CSAPLTGAGTGELFF.

This chain links TRBV29-1 with TRBJ1-2; D not resolved. Trimming left V 3 bases short and J 2 bases short, with 10 bases between. CDR1 and CDR2 from the germline V gene are SQVTM and ANQGSEA. The CDR3 length is 13 residues. CDR3 in amino acids: CSVEGRTNYGYTF. CDR3 coding DNA: TGCAGCGTTGAGGGCAGGACCAACTATGGCTACACCTTC.

This clonotype appeared many times. V is TRBV11-2 and J is TRBJ1-4; D is possibly TRBD1 (5 bases). V gave up 6 bases and J gave up 2 bases, with 16 bases separating them. CDR1 and CDR2 (germline): SGHAT, FQNNGV. The CDR3 loop spans 16 amino acids. CDR3 DNA sequence: TGTGCCAGCAGTGGCGGGAGGGGTCTGACTAATGAAAAACTGTTTTTT. It specifies CASSGGRGLTNEKLFF.

This clonotype was counted at least ten times. This chain uses TRBV5-1 with TRBJ2-5, with D possibly called TRBD1 or TRBD2 (5 bases each). Germline assignment: CDR1 SGHRS and CDR2 YFSETQ. The CDR3 has 14 residues. V lost 3 bases and J 2 bases, leaving 11 bases between the germline ends. Here the CDR3 reads CASSSWDQQETQYF. The DNA of the CDR3 is TGCGCCAGCAGCTCGTGGGACCAACAAGAGACCCAGTACTTC.

This clonotype was observed a handful of times. At one end, the junction sequence differs from germline, possibly due to a read error. The chain recombines TRBV7-9 with TRBJ1-4; D is undetermined. There are 13 residues in the CDR3. In germline, CDR1 is SEHNR, CDR2 FQNEAQ (reference sequence). The CDR3 nucleotides read TGTGCCAGCAGCTTCCCCTTTAATGGAAAACTGTTTTTT. Residues: CASSFPFNGKLFF.

This clonotype occurred many times. J is TRBJ2-2 and V is TRBV6-4; 9 bases agree with TRBD1. V trimming: 2 bases; J trimming: 4 bases; junction bases outside the gene matches: 11. The CDR3 extends over 18 amino acids. Germline V gene data show CDR1 as MRHNA and CDR2 as SNTAGT. The CDR3 DNA reads TGTGCCAGCAGTGACCCCCGATACAGGGGGCGAAGCACCGGGGAGCTGTTTTTT. Its protein product is CASSDPRYRGRSTGELFF.

The table lists this clonotype with a few counts. The V gene is TRBV5-6, the J gene TRBJ1-5; TRBD1 might be the D (6 bases). This CDR3 has 14 residues. Trimming cost V 4 bases and J 0 bases, with 8 bases left between them. Germline assignment: CDR1 SGHDT and CDR2 YYEEEE. CDR3 sequence (DNA): TGTGCCAGCAGCCGCAGGGGTAGCAATCAGCCCCAGCATTTT. It encodes CASSRRGSNQPQHF.

This chain connects TRBV11-2 to TRBJ2-1; D might be TRBD1 or TRBD2, each matching 5 bases. The CDR3 extends over 12 amino acids. V lost 0 bases and J 10 bases, leaving 7 bases between the germline ends. CDR1 SGHAT and CDR2 FQNNGV come from the germline V gene. The CDR3 sequence is CASSLDGAEQFF. CDR3 DNA sequence: TGTGCCAGCAGCTTAGACGGGGCCGAGCAGTTCTTC.

This clonotype was seen only a few times. V is TRBV30 and J is TRBJ2-7; 8 bases fit TRBD1. The germline CDR1 and CDR2 sequences are GTSNPN and SVGIG (reference sequence). CDR3 length: 15 residues. With 3 bases clipped from V and 2 bases from J, the junction kept 9 bases outside the gene matches. The CDR3 DNA follows: TGTGCCTGGAGGGGAGACAGGGGAATACCCTACGAGCAGTACTTC. This codes for CAWRGDRGIPYEQYF.

The table lists this clonotype with a few counts. CDR3 DNA: TGCGCCAGCAGGGATGACAGATCCGGGGCCAACGTCCTGACTTTC. This sequence encodes CASRDDRSGANVLTF. The chain couples TRBV5-1 to TRBJ2-6, with D maybe TRBD1 (5 bases). V gave up 5 bases and J gave up 4 bases, with 13 bases separating them. This CDR3 contains 15 residues. In germline, CDR1 is SGHRS, CDR2 YFSETQ.

This clonotype has only a few counts. V gene TRBV20-1 combines with J gene TRBJ2-3, with 7 bases aligning to TRBD1. CDR1 and CDR2 from the germline V gene are DFQATT and SNEGSKA (reference sequence). The CDR3 extends over 15 amino acids. Unmatched junction bases numbered 7, after V lost 2 bases and J lost 2 bases. The CDR3 loop reads CSARNPGQTTDTQYF. CDR3 DNA: TGCAGTGCTAGAAACCCGGGACAGACCACAGATACGCAGTATTTT.

The V and J genes are TRBV29-1 and TRBJ1-1; D gene unclear. Trimming left V 1 base short and J 7 bases short, with 10 bases between. This CDR3 region has 12 residues. Germline assignment: CDR1 SQVTM and CDR2 ANQGSEA. The CDR3 protein is CSVEGVQIEAFF. CDR3 sequence (DNA): TGCAGCGTTGAAGGAGTACAGATTGAAGCTTTCTTT.

This clonotype was counted only a few times. V gene TRBV6-5 combines with J gene TRBJ1-3; D gene ambiguous. CDR1 and CDR2 from the germline V gene are MNHEY and SVGAGI. This CDR3 contains 13 residues. V was trimmed by 8 bases and J by 0 bases, leaving 8 bases between them. The CDR3 region has the DNA TGTGCCAGCGCTTGGGACTCTGGAAACACCATATATTTT. It codes for CASAWDSGNTIYF.